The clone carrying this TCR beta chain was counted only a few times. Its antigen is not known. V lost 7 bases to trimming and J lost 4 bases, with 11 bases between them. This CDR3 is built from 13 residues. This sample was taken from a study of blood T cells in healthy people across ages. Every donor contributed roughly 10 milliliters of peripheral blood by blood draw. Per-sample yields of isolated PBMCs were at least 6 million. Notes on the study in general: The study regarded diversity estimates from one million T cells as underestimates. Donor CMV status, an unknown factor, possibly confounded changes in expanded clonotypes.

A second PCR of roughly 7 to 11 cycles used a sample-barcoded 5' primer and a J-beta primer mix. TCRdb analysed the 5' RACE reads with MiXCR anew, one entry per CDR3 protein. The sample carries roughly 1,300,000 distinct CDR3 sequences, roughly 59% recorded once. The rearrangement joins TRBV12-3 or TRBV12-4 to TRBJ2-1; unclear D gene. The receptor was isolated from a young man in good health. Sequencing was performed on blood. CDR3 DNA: TGTGCCAGCATTGGTGGGCCGTACAATGAGCAGTTCTTC. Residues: CASIGGPYNEQFF.